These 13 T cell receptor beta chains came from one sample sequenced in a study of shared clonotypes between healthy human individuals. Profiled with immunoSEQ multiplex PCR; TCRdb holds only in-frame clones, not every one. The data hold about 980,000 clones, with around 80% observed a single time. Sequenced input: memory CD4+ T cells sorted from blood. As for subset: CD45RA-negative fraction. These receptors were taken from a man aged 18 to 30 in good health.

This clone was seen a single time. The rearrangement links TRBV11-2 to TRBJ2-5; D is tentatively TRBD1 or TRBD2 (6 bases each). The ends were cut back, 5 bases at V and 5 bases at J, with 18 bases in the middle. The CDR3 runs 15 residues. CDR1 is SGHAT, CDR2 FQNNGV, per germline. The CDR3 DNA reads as TGTGCCAGCAGCCAACGCCGGGGGCTGGGGGAGACCCAGTACTTC. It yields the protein CASSQRRGLGETQYF.

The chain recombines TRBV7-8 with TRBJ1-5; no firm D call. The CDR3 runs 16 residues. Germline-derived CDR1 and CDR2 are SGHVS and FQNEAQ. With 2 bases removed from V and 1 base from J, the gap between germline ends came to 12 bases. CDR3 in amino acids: CASSLSGERSNQPQHF. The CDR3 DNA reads TGTGCCAGCAGCTTATCCGGGGAAAGGAGCAATCAGCCCCAGCATTTT.

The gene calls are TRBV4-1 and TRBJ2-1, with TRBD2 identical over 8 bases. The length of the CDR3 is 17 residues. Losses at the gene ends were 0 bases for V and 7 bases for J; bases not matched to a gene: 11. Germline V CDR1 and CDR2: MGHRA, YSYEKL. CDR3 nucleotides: TGCGCCAGCAGCCAAGATCATCCAGCGGGAGTACGAAATGAGCAGTTCTTC. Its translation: CASSQDHPAGVRNEQFF.

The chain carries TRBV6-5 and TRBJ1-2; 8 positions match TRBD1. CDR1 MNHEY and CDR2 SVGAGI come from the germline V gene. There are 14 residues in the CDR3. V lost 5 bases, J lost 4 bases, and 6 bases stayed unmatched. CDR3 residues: CASSEDRVGYGYTF. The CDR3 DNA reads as TGTGCCAGCAGTGAGGACAGGGTCGGCTATGGCTACACCTTC.

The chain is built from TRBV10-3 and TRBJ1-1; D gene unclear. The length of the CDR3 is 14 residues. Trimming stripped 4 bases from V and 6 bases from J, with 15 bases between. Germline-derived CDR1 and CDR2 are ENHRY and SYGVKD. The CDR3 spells CAISGDSGGAEAFF. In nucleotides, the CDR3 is TGTGCCATCAGTGGCGACTCCGGTGGAGCTGAAGCTTTCTTT.

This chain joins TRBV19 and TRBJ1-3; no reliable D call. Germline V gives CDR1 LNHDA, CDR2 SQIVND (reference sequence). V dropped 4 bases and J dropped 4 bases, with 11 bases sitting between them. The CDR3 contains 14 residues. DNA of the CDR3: TGTGCCAGTAGTAGGACCCGACCAGGAAACACCATATATTTT. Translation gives CASSRTRPGNTIYF. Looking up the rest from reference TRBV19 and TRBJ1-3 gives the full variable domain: DGGITQSPKYLFRKEGQNVTLSCEQNLNHDAMYWYRQDPGQGLRLIYYSQIVNDFQKGDIAEGYSVSREKKESFPLTVTSAQKNPTAFYLCASSRTRPGNTIYFGEGSWLTVV.

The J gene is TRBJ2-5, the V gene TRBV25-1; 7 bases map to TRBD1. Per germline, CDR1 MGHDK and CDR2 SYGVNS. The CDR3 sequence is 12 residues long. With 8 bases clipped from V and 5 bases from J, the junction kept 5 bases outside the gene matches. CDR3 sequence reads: CASAGRGETQYF. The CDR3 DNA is TGTGCCAGCGCGGGCAGGGGGGAGACCCAGTACTTC.

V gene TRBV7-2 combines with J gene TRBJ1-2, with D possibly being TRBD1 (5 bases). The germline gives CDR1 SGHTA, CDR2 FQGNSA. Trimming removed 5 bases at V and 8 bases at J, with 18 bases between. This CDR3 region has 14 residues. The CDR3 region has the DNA TGTGCCAGCAGCCCGTCGAGAGGGGCCGGAGGCTACACCTTC. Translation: CASSPSRGAGGYTF.

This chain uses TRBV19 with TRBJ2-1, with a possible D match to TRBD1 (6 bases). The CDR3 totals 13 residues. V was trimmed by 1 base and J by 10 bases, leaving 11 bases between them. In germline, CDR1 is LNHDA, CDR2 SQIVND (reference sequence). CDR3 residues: CASSIGHDREQFF. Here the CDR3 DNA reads TGTGCCAGTAGTATAGGCCACGACAGGGAGCAGTTCTTC.

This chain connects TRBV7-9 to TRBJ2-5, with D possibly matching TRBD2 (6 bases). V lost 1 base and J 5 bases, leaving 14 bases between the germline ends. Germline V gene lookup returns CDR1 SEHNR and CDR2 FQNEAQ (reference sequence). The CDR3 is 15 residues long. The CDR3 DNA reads TGTGCCAGCAGCTTAGATGTGGGGGGTCGGGAGACCCAGTACTTC. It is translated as CASSLDVGGRETQYF.

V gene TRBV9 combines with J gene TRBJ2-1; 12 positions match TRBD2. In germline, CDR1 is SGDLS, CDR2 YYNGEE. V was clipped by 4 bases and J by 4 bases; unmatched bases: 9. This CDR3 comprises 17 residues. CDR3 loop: CASSRRLAGVGYNEQFF. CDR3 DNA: TGTGCCAGCAGCCGAAGACTAGCGGGAGTGGGTTACAATGAGCAGTTCTTC.

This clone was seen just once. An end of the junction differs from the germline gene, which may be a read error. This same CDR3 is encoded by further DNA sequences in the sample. CDR3 nucleotide sequence: TGTGCCAGCAGCTTAGAGTTAGGCTCTGAGGCTTTCTTT. Amino acids: CASSLELGSEAFF. The chain employs TRBV11-3 and TRBJ1-1; no firm D call. Germline values: CDR1 SGHNT, CDR2 YENEEA. The CDR3 loop spans 13 amino acids.

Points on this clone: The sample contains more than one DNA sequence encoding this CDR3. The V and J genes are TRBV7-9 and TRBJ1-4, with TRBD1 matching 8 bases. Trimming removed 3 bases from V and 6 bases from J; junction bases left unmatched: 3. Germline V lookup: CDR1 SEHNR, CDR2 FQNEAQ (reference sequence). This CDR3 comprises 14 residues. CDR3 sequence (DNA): TGTGCCAGCAGCTTCAGGGGGCGGGATGAAAAACTGTTTTTT. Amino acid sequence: CASSFRGRDEKLFF. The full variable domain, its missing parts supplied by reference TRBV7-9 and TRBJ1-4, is DTGVSQNPRHKITKRGQNVTFRCDPISEHNRLYWYRQTLGQGPEFLTYFQNEAQLEKSRLLSDRFSAERPKGSFSTLEIQRTEQGDSAMYLCASSFRGRDEKLFFGSGTQLSVL.